This T cell receptor (beta chain) derives from a study of cytomegalovirus exposure and HLA in healthy donors. Study conclusions and caveats: A missense DCLRE1C variant was associated with V- and J-gene trimming of TCR beta chains in a later analysis, and an independent cohort replicated the association.

Primers for the PCR totalled 60 Vbeta and 13 Jbeta. Assay used: immunoSEQ multiplex PCR; TCRdb lists only in-frame clones, some missing. The sample contains under 200,000 clones, 65% to 70% of which appear only once. V lost 5 bases to trimming and J lost 3 bases; unmatched junction nucleotides: 10. The CDR3 is 19 amino acids. CDR1 is SGHTS, CDR2 YDEGEE, per germline. Turning to this clone: Antigen: not known.

The sequenced sample consisted of PBMCs. The clonotype originates from a woman aged 18-29 years in good health and CMV-seropositive. This chain uses TRBV5-8 with TRBJ2-6, with TRBD2 matching 14 bases. CDR3 loop: CASSRGGTSGSLGANVLTF. The CDR3 DNA reads as TGTGCCAGCAGTCGAGGAGGGACTAGCGGGAGCCTTGGGGCCAACGTCCTGACTTTC. Combining the CDR3 with reference TRBV5-8 and TRBJ2-6 gives the whole variable domain EAGVTQSPTHLIKTRGQQATLRCSPISGHTSVYWYQQALGLGLQFLLWYDEGEERNRGNFPPRFSGRQFPNYSSELNVNALELEDSALYLCASSRGGTSGSLGANVLTFGAGSRLTVL.